Presented here are 10 T cell receptor beta chains from one specimen sequenced in a study of cytomegalovirus exposure and HLA in healthy donors. 60 Vbeta and 13 Jbeta primers were used in PCR. Repertoires were generated with immunoSEQ multiplex PCR, while TCRdb's copy carries only in-frame clones and drops some. The table has about 130,000 clones, about 83% seen once. Sequenced material: PBMCs. Receptors were obtained from a woman aged 40 to 50 in good health and CMV-seropositive.

This clone has a single count. V usage is TRBV4-3 and J usage is TRBJ1-4; 7 bases match TRBD1. The junction had 8 bases not matched to a gene; V was cut back by 0 bases and J by 7 bases. CDR3 length: 16 residues. Per the germline V gene, CDR1 is LGHNA and CDR2 is YSLEER. The CDR3 here is CASSQDLGQALEKLFF. Written as DNA, the CDR3 is TGCGCCAGCAGCCAAGATCTAGGACAGGCCCTTGAAAAACTGTTTTTT.

This clone was found once. The rearrangement uses TRBV7-9 and TRBJ1-4; the D gene is possibly TRBD1 (5 bases). The CDR3 sequence is 14 residues long. CDR1 is SEHNR and CDR2 is FQNEAQ in the germline V gene (reference sequence). V was pared by 5 bases and J by 7 bases, with 14 bases between. This chain's CDR3 is CASSPSGGGEKLFF. CDR3 sequence (DNA): TGTGCCAGCAGCCCCTCGGGGGGAGGTGAAAAACTGTTTTTT.

The V gene is TRBV7-9, the J gene TRBJ1-1; 8 bases agree with TRBD1. This CDR3 contains 15 residues. The junction had 5 bases not matched to a gene; V was cut back by 3 bases and J by 2 bases. The germline V gene encodes CDR1 SEHNR and CDR2 FQNEAQ (reference sequence). The CDR3 coding sequence is TGTGCCAGCAGCTTCCCAGGGGGCTCAAACACTGAAGCTTTCTTT. Its protein is CASSFPGGSNTEAFF.

V is TRBV18 and J is TRBJ1-2; TRBD1 matches 10 bases. The CDR3 extends over 17 amino acids. V lost 0 bases and J lost 3; bases outside the gene matches: 7. In germline, CDR1 is KGHSH, CDR2 LQKENI. CDR3 DNA sequence: TGTGCCAGCTCACCACCAGAGACAGGGGGCGCCGACTATGGCTACACCTTC. Translation gives CASSPPETGGADYGYTF.

V usage is TRBV29-1 and J usage is TRBJ2-7, with 8 bases identical to TRBD2. V lost 7 bases to trimming and J lost 2 bases; unmatched junction nucleotides: 7. Germline lookup yields CDR1 SQVTM and CDR2 ANQGSEA. This CDR3 comprises 13 residues. DNA for the CDR3: TGCAGCGCTCGGGGGGGGAGTACCTACGAGCAGTACTTC. Its protein product is CSARGGSTYEQYF.

The rearrangement joins TRBV9 to TRBJ2-3; possibly TRBD2 for D (5 bases). The CDR3 runs 16 residues. From germline, CDR1 is SGDLS and CDR2 YYNGEE. V gave up 4 bases and J gave up 2 bases, with 17 bases separating them. CDR3 loop: CASSTPGFSDTDTQYF. The CDR3 DNA reads TGTGCCAGCAGCACCCCCGGATTTAGCGACACAGATACGCAGTATTTT. The full variable domain, its missing parts supplied by reference TRBV9 and TRBJ2-3, is DSGVTQTPKHLITATGQRVTLRCSPRSGDLSVYWYQQSLDQGLQFLIQYYNGEERAKGNILERFSAQQFPDLHSELNLSSLELGDSALYFCASSTPGFSDTDTQYFGPGTRLTVL.

V is TRBV11-2 and J is TRBJ1-6, with D possibly matching TRBD1 (5 bases). Trimming removed 0 bases at V and 10 bases at J, with 13 bases between. This CDR3 has 15 residues. The germline V gene encodes CDR1 SGHAT and CDR2 FQNNGV. CDR3 nucleotides: TGTGCCAGCAGCTTAGATTGGGGCGGAGAATCACCCCTCCACTTT. Protein product: CASSLDWGGESPLHF.

This clone was picked up one time. This chain joins TRBV19 and TRBJ2-3; a possible D gene is TRBD2 (5 bases). Trimming shortened V by 1 base and J by 6 bases, and 11 bases separated the two germline ends. CDR1 LNHDA and CDR2 SQIVND come from the germline V gene (reference sequence). The CDR3 extends over 14 amino acids. The CDR3 DNA reads as TGTGCCAGTAGTATAGGCTGGGAGAGGGATACGCAGTATTTT. Its translation: CASSIGWERDTQYF.

The V gene is TRBV15, the J gene TRBJ2-7; no clear D. Between the trimmed V and J ends, which lost 6 bases and 3 bases, there was a span of 12 bases. The CDR3 runs to 13 residues. The V gene's germline CDR1 is LNHNV and CDR2 YYDKDF (reference sequence). The CDR3 coding sequence is TGTGCCACCAGTTATGGGCTGGGCTACGAGCAGTACTTC. Residues: CATSYGLGYEQYF.

As regards this clone: The sample contains more than one DNA sequence encoding this CDR3. CDR3 sequence: CASLSPGVAPEAFF. The CDR3 DNA sequence: TGTGCCAGCCTAAGCCCAGGGGTGGCCCCCGAAGCTTTCTTT. V is TRBV6-5 and J is TRBJ1-1; a weak D match, TRBD1 (6 bases). V lost 8 bases, J lost 8 bases, and 21 bases lay in between. The CDR3 spans 14 residues. CDR1 and CDR2 from the germline V gene are MNHEY and SVGAGI.